This TCR beta chain was sequenced for a study of cytomegalovirus exposure and HLA in healthy donors. Study background: A subsequent analysis reported that the roughly 130 validation repertoires were produced on the same platform that had also been used for the 666 first-cohort repertoires.

The junction had 4 bases not matched to a gene; V was cut back by 0 bases and J by 6 bases. Germline V gene sequence: CDR1 SGHNT, CDR2 YYREEE (reference sequence). The CDR3 is 16 amino acids. Produced via immunoSEQ multiplex PCR; TCRdb's table is partial and in-frame only. The sample lists about 360,000 clones, roughly 88% occurring once. Separate from the roughly 730-subject first cohort, the roughly 110-subject validation cohort was the one that the donors belonged to. The rearrangement links TRBV5-4 to TRBJ2-2, with TRBD2 identical over 11 bases. The source is a woman aged 18-35 years in good health and CMV-seronegative. The material sequenced was PBMCs. CDR3 amino acids: CASSLGTSGLAGELFF. The CDR3 DNA reads as TGTGCCAGCAGCTTGGGGACTAGCGGGCTGGCCGGGGAGCTGTTTTTT. The full variable domain, its missing parts supplied by reference TRBV5-4 and TRBJ2-2, is ETGVTQSPTHLIKTRGQQVTLRCSSQSGHNTVSWYQQALGQGPQFIFQYYREEENGRGNFPPRFSGLQFPNYSSELNVNALELDDSALYLCASSLGTSGLAGELFFGEGSRLTVL.